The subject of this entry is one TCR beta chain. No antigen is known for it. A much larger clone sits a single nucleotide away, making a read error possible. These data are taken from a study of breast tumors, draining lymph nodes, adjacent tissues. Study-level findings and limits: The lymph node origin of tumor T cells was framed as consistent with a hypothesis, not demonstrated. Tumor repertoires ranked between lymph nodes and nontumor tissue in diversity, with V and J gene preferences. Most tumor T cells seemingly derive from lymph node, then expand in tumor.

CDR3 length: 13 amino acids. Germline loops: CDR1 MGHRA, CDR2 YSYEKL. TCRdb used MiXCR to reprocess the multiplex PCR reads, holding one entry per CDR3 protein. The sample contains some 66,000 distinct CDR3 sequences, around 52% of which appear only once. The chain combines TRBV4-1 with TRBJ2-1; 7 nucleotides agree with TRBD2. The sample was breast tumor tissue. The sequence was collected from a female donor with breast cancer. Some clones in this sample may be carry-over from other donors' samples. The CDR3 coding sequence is TGCGCCAGCAGCCAAGTGGGGGGGGATGAGCAGCTCTTC. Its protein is CASSQVGGDEQLF.